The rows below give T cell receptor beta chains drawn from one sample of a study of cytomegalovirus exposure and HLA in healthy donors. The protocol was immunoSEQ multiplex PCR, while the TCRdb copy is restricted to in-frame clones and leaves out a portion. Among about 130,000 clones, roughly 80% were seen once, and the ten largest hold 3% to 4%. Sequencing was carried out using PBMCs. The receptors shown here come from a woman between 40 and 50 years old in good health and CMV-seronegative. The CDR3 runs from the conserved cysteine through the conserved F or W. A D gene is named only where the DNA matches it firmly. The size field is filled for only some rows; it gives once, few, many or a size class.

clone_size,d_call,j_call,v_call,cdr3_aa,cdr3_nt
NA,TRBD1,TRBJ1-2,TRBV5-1,CASSPTLTGNYGYTF,TGCGCCAGCAGCCCCACCTTGACAGGGAACTATGGCTACACCTTC
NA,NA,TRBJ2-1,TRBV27,CASSSSVRPYNEQFF,TGTGCCAGCAGTTCCTCAGTCCGTCCCTACAATGAGCAGTTCTTC
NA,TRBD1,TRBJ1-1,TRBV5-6,CASTKTGWAEAFF,TGTGCCAGCACCAAGACAGGGTGGGCTGAAGCTTTCTTT
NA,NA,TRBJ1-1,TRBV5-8,CASSFRGRENTEAFF,TGTGCCAGCAGTTTCCGCGGGAGGGAGAACACTGAAGCTTTCTTT
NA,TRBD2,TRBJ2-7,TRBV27,CASKPSGKRYEQYF,TGTGCCAGCAAACCTAGCGGGAAGCGCTACGAGCAGTACTTC
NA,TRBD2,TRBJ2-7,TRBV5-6,CASSLAALAAPYEQYF,TGTGCCAGCAGCTTGGCGGCACTAGCGGCACCCTACGAGCAGTACTTC
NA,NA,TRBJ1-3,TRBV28,CASSLWSRAKGNTIYF,TGTGCCAGCAGTTTATGGTCCAGGGCCAAGGGAAACACCATATATTTT
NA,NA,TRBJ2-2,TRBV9,CASSVAGNLGTGELFF,TGTGCCAGCAGCGTAGCAGGGAATTTAGGCACCGGGGAGCTGTTTTTT
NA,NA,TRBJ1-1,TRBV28,CASSTTQDTEAFF,TGTGCCAGCAGTACCACCCAGGACACTGAAGCTTTCTTT
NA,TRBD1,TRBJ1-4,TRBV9,CASSKRTGTNEKLFF,TGTGCCAGCAGCAAACGGACAGGAACTAATGAAAAACTGTTTTTT
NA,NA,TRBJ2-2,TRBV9,CASSASTSIGELFF,TGTGCCAGCAGCGCATCCACTAGCATCGGGGAGCTGTTTTTT
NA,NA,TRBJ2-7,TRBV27,CASSLGQLYEQYF,TGTGCCAGCAGTCTTGGACAGTTATACGAGCAGTACTTC
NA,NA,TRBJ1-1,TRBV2,CASRRDTEAFF,TGTGCCAGCAGGAGGGACACTGAAGCTTTCTTT
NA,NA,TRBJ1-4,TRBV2,CASSSSGATNEKLFF,TGTGCCAGCAGCTCCAGCGGGGCTACGAATGAAAAACTGTTTTTT
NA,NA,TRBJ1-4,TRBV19,CASSSRAPGTNEKLFF,TGTGCCAGTAGTTCCCGGGCCCCGGGGACTAATGAAAAACTGTTTTTT
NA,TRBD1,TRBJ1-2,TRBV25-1,CASSDPGTGACGYTF,TGTGCCAGCAGTGACCCCGGGACAGGGGCTTGCGGCTACACCTTC
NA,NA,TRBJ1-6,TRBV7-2,CASSLVRSDRRNSPLHF,TGTGCCAGCAGCTTAGTGAGGTCGGACAGACGAAATTCACCCCTCCACTTT
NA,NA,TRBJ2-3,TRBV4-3,CASSPHPTGRYTDTQYF,TGCGCCAGCAGCCCCCACCCGACAGGGAGGTACACAGATACGCAGTATTTT
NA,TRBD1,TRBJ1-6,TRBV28,CASTPGTGMSSYNSPLHF,TGTGCCAGCACCCCCGGGACAGGGATGAGCTCCTATAATTCACCCCTCCACTTT
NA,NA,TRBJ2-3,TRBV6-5,CASRPDSLSTDTQYF,TGTGCCAGCAGACCAGACTCCTTAAGCACAGATACGCAGTATTTT
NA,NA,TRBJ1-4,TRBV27,CASSKYRGEKLFF,TGTGCCAGCAGTAAATACCGGGGTGAAAAACTGTTTTTT
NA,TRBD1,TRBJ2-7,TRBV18,CASSLSGTGGYEQYF,TGTGCCAGCTCTCTTTCCGGGACAGGGGGCTACGAGCAGTACTTC
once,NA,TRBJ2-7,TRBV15,CATSRDPDTRRGEQYF,TGTGCCACCAGCAGAGACCCCGATACTCGGCGCGGCGAGCAGTACTTC
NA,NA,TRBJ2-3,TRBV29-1,CSAPLTDTQYF,TGCAGCGCTCCCCTCACAGATACGCAGTATTTT
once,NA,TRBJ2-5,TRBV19,CASSPGETQYF,TGTGCCAGTAGTCCGGGGGAGACCCAGTACTTC
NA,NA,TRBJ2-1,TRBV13,CASSLGAGGVYNEQFF,TGTGCCAGCAGCTTAGGGGCTGGCGGGGTCTACAATGAGCAGTTCTTC
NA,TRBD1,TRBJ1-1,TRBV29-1,CSVGQGAYTEAFF,TGCAGCGTTGGGCAGGGGGCGTACACTGAAGCTTTCTTT
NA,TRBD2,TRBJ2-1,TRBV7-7,CASSPRLAGEQFF,TGTGCTAGCAGCCCCAGACTAGCGGGTGAGCAGTTCTTC
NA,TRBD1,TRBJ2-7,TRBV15,CATSRTGTGSYEQYF,TGTGCCACCAGCAGGACCGGGACAGGATCCTACGAGCAGTACTTC
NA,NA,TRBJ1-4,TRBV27,CASSRTTTNEKLFF,TGTGCCAGCAGTCGGACAACAACTAATGAAAAACTGTTTTTT
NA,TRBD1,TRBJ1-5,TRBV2,CASRGQGAENQPQHF,TGTGCCAGCAGGGGACAGGGGGCAGAGAATCAGCCCCAGCATTTT
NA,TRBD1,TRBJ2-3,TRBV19,CASSIKQGLSDTQYF,TGTGCCAGTAGTATAAAACAGGGGTTGTCAGATACGCAGTATTTT
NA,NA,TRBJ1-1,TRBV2,CASSEVTTGEAFF,TGTGCCAGCAGTGAGGTGACGACAGGCGAAGCTTTCTTT
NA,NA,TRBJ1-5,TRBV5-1,CASSSGGDQPQHF,TGCGCCAGCAGCTCGGGGGGGGATCAGCCCCAGCATTTT
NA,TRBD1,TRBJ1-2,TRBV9,CASSVGGGTDPDYGYTF,TGTGCCAGCAGCGTAGGAGGGGGGACAGACCCGGACTATGGCTACACCTTC
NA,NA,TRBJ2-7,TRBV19,CASSIQGTYEQYF,TGTGCCAGTAGTATACAGGGGACCTACGAGCAGTACTTC
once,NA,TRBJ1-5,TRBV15,CATSRDRGTGNQPQHF,TGTGCCACCAGCAGAGATCGGGGAACGGGCAATCAGCCCCAGCATTTT
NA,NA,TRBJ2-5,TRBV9,CASSAGDLFQETQYF,TGTGCCAGCAGCGCGGGGGACCTCTTTCAAGAGACCCAGTACTTC
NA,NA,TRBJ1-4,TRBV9,CASSQGMANEKLFF,TGTGCCAGTTCGCAGGGAATGGCTAATGAAAAACTGTTTTTT
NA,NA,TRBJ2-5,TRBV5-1,CASSLGQGQETQYF,TGCGCCAGCAGCTTAGGACAAGGACAAGAGACCCAGTACTTC